The clone carrying this T cell receptor (beta chain) has a handful of counts. Its antigen remains unknown. J was trimmed by 8 bases and V by 2 bases; bases with no gene match: 8. The CDR3 loop spans 15 amino acids. From germline, CDR1 is SEHNR and CDR2 FQNEAQ (reference sequence). TCRdb re-called the reads with MiXCR, one entry per CDR3 protein. The sample carries some 900,000 distinct CDR3 sequences, approximately 32% recorded once. The data were obtained in a study of T cell repertoires in cytomegalovirus infection. About the study: A matching HLA type, together with CMV infection, was signaled by public TCR beta signatures.

General study points: Predominance within the ex vivo response was attributable to HLA-C-restricted CMV-specific TCR beta clonotypes.

This clonotype was obtained from a human donor in good health (CMV status not recorded). Some clones in this sample may be carry-over from other donors' samples. This sample comprised cultured CD8+ T cells from PBMCs, obtained from culture after CMV antigen stimulation. This chain links TRBV7-9 with TRBJ2-1, with TRBD1 identical over 8 bases. The CDR3 is CASSLRTGYRDEQFF. The CDR3 coding sequence is TGTGCCAGCAGCTTAAGGACAGGGTATAGGGATGAGCAGTTCTTC.